The entry that follows covers one T cell receptor (beta chain) sequence. Its specificity is not known. The data are from a study of T cell responses to AZD1222 COVID-19 vaccine. Study-level background: Timing groups of about 4 and about 12 weeks for second doses were pooled. Study-level points and caveats: White British donors predominated, females outnumbered males, and clonal diversity was possibly underestimated. Two AZD1222 administrations were followed by greater Spike-specific TCR breadth and depth.

V was pared by 2 bases and J by 8 bases, with 11 bases of the junction left unmatched. The length of the CDR3 is 16 residues. CDR1 ENHRY and CDR2 SYGVKD come from the germline V gene. Repertoires were generated with immunoSEQ multiplex PCR, while TCRdb's copy carries only in-frame clones and drops some. The table records roughly 150,000 clones, nearly 95% of them present only once. The input for sequencing was peripheral blood, taken on day 0 of AZD1222 vaccination. The origin of this receptor is an adult in good health. The chain links TRBV10-3 to TRBJ2-1; 8 nucleotides agree with TRBD2. CDR3 loop: CAISEVDGRARDEQFF. The CDR3 nucleotides read TGTGCCATCAGTGAGGTTGACGGGAGGGCCAGGGATGAGCAGTTCTTC.